This note documents a single TCR beta chain sequence. Its specificity is not known. The data originate from a study of T cell repertoires and HLA-DP antigens. This CDR3 comprises 18 residues. Here immunoSEQ multiplex PCR was the method, and the copy in TCRdb shows in-frame clones only, minus some. Of about 73,000 clones listed, around three quarters are singletons. V usage is TRBV21-1 and J usage is TRBJ2-3; no DNA check was done on the table's D call, TRBD2. TRBV21-1 is reported as a pseudogene. Material: CD4+ T cells from PBMCs. This sequence was found in a man in his fifties or sixties in good health and CMV-seronegative. CDR3 nucleotide sequence: TGTGCCAGCAGCACGCTCCTAGCGGGACCATTCCGCACAGATACGCAGTATTTT. Amino acids: CASSTLLAGPFRTDTQYF.